This TCR beta chain stems from a study of OX40 agonist ivuxolimab in advanced cancers. Points from the study as a whole: Average numbers of expanded clones were greater in CD8+ T cells than in CD4+. Low levels of normalized T-cell clonal expansion also appeared in some nonresponders. Partly responding patients at 0.1-3.0 mg/kg showed some of the smallest clonal expansion.

This CDR3 comprises 15 residues. Looked up from germline, CDR1 is KGHSH and CDR2 is LQKENI. The germline V and J ends were trimmed by 2 bases and 5 bases, with 13 bases remaining between them. TCRdb keeps only in-frame clones here, not all; method: immunoSEQ multiplex PCR. Here the sample spans about 60,000 clones, more than 70% being singletons. In regard to this clone: Its antigen is as yet unknown.

The sequence was obtained from an adult with an advanced solid tumor such as melanoma, head and neck, liver or kidney cancer. This chain joins TRBV18 and TRBJ2-1; D possibly corresponds to TRBD1 (7 bases). The sample in question was CD4+ or CD8+ T cells sorted from blood, obtained in a trial of the OX40 agonist ivuxolimab. CDR3 loop: CASSPFQGGNNEQFF. Here the CDR3 DNA reads TGTGCCAGCTCACCATTTCAGGGGGGCAACAATGAGCAGTTCTTC.